This passage covers 8 T cell receptor beta chains from one sample sequenced in a study of blood T cells in healthy people across ages. Next came a second PCR, run for about 7 to 12 cycles, which used a sample-barcoded 5' primer along with a J-beta primer mix. TCRdb processed the 5' RACE reads anew with MiXCR; each CDR3 protein has one entry. Seen here are 1,500,000 or so distinct CDR3 sequences, about 42% observed once, and the top ten hold less than 5%. The sample taken for sequencing was blood. The receptor source for this set is a woman aged 18 to 35 in good health.

There are many counts of this clonotype. The V gene is TRBV7-2, the J gene TRBJ2-3, with D hard to call. This CDR3 spans 13 amino acids. The germline V gene encodes CDR1 SGHTA and CDR2 FQGNSA. The V gene lost 3 bases and the J gene lost 3 bases, with 7 bases spanning the gap. The CDR3 DNA follows: TGTGCCAGCAGCTTGGCGGATACAGATACGCAGTATTTT. Amino acid sequence: CASSLADTDTQYF.

The chain has TRBV24-1 and TRBJ2-1, with 8 bases identical to TRBD2. This CDR3 region has 16 residues. Per germline, CDR1 KGHDR and CDR2 SFDVKD. V lost 0 bases and J lost 6; bases outside the gene matches: 6. The CDR3, as DNA: TGTGCCACCAGTGATTTGCGAGCGGGAGCAGGCAATGAGCAGTTCTTC. This encodes CATSDLRAGAGNEQFF.

The sample holds a few counts of this clonotype. The V call is TRBV6-5, the J call TRBJ2-3; D is possibly TRBD1 (5 bases). CDR3 length: 14 amino acids. The V gene's germline CDR1 is MNHEY and CDR2 SVGAGI. Trimming removed 2 bases at V and 2 bases at J, with 8 bases between. This CDR3 reads CASSYGASTDTQYF. The CDR3 DNA reads as TGTGCCAGCAGTTACGGGGCATCCACAGATACGCAGTATTTT.

This chain links TRBV5-1 with TRBJ2-1, with 7 positions matching TRBD2. The CDR3 totals 15 residues. The V gene's germline CDR1 is SGHRS and CDR2 YFSETQ. With 2 bases clipped from V and 6 bases from J, the junction kept 8 bases outside the gene matches. CDR3 amino acids: CASSFGGLLGNEQFF. CDR3 DNA sequence: TGCGCCAGCAGCTTTGGGGGACTACTCGGCAATGAGCAGTTCTTC.

The chain joins TRBV30 to TRBJ2-1, with D maybe TRBD2 (5 bases). Germline V CDR1 and CDR2: GTSNPN, SVGIG (reference sequence). V gave up 1 base and J gave up 12 bases, with 22 bases separating them. This CDR3 spans 15 amino acids. The CDR3: CAWSDVGVHGNLQFF. CDR3 nucleotides: TGTGCCTGGAGTGATGTCGGGGTTCATGGTAATTTGCAGTTCTTC.

V gene TRBV6-2 or TRBV6-3 combines with J gene TRBJ1-1, with D maybe TRBD1 (6 bases). The V end lost 2 bases, the J end lost 2 bases, and 12 bases lay between the germline ends. Germline V gives CDR1 MNHEY, CDR2 SVGEGT. The CDR3 is 15 amino acids. The CDR3 nucleotides are TGTGCCAGCAGTTACATACAGGGACAAAACACTGAAGCTTTCTTT. Amino acid sequence: CASSYIQGQNTEAFF.

The chain is built from TRBV20-1 and TRBJ2-3, with 7 bases aligning to TRBD2. After removal of 2 bases from V and 6 bases from J, the junction contained 5 bases not matched to a gene. The germline gives CDR1 DFQATT, CDR2 SNEGSKA (reference sequence). The CDR3 contains 13 residues. The CDR3 reads CSARLAAPDTQYF. In DNA, the CDR3 is TGCAGTGCTAGACTAGCGGCCCCGGATACGCAGTATTTT.

The chain couples TRBV4-2 to TRBJ1-2, with TRBD1 matching over 7 bases. J gave up 7 bases and V 0 bases, and 5 bases lay outside the gene matches. Looked up from germline, CDR1 is LGHNA and CDR2 is YNFKEQ. This CDR3 spans 14 amino acids. Here the CDR3 reads CASSQDGGGCGYTF. CDR3 nucleotides: TGTGCCAGCAGCCAAGACGGAGGGGGCTGTGGCTACACCTTC.